What follows describes a single TCR beta chain. The data originate from a study of T cell changes during pregnancy in multiple sclerosis. This CDR3 region has 14 residues. The germline V gene encodes CDR1 SGHRS and CDR2 YFSETQ. The V end was cut by 6 bases, the J end by 0 bases, with 12 bases between. Only in-frame clones appear in the TCRdb table, and some are missing; sequencing was by immunoSEQ multiplex PCR. The sample shows 40,000 to 50,000 clones, about 88% of them seen only once. The material sequenced was CD4+ T cells from peripheral blood mononuclear cells, taken in the first trimester of pregnancy. The gene calls are TRBV5-1 and TRBJ2-5; D unresolved. This clonotype originated in a female donor with multiple sclerosis, enrolled in a pregnancy study. CDR3 bases: TGCGCCAGCACCCCCTTTCGGTACCAAGAGACCCAGTACTTC. It specifies CASTPFRYQETQYF.